The 15 T cell receptor beta chains below come from one sample, sequenced in a study of T cells after yellow fever vaccination. One entry per CDR3 protein results from TCRdb running MiXCR on the 5' RACE reads. The sample records 340,000 or so distinct CDR3 sequences, about 12% being singletons. The specimen was CD4+ T cells sorted from PBMCs, collected 15 days after the yellow fever booster vaccination. These receptors were obtained from a man aged 18 to 30 who received the YFV17D yellow fever vaccine.

V is TRBV20-1 and J is TRBJ2-3, with D possibly TRBD2 on 7 matching bases. Trimming took off 7 bases at V and 2 bases at J, with 16 bases between the two ends. This CDR3 comprises 14 residues. Germline values: CDR1 DFQATT, CDR2 SNEGSKA (reference sequence). CDR3 residues: CSEGGTRPTDTQYF. The CDR3 nucleotides read TGCAGTGAGGGGGGGACACGACCCACAGATACGCAGTATTTT.

The chain links TRBV20-1 to TRBJ2-3; 8 bases fit TRBD1. The CDR3 is 14 residues long. Per germline, CDR1 DFQATT and CDR2 SNEGSKA (reference sequence). Losses at the gene ends were 4 bases for V and 1 base for J; bases not matched to a gene: 4. This CDR3 reads CSATPGQGTDTQYF. DNA of the CDR3: TGCAGTGCTACCCCGGGACAGGGCACAGATACGCAGTATTTT.

V is TRBV12-3 or TRBV12-4 and J is TRBJ2-7; maybe TRBD1 (5 bases). The CDR3 has 15 amino acids. V was shortened by 3 bases and J by 2 bases, with 14 bases between the two germline ends. CDR3 in DNA: TGTGCCAGCAGTTTTGGCAGGGTGAGGCCCTACGAGCAGTACGTC. Its protein is CASSFGRVRPYEQYV.

The chain joins TRBV6-2 or TRBV6-3 to TRBJ1-2; 7 bases are a match to TRBD1. The germline CDR1 and CDR2 sequences are MNHEY and SVGEGT. CDR3 length: 15 residues. V trimming: 6 bases; J trimming: 6 bases; junction bases outside the gene matches: 13. The CDR3 region has the DNA TGTGCCAGCAGCCACAGAAGACAGGGCGGCCATGGCTACACCTTC. Amino acids: CASSHRRQGGHGYTF.

This clonotype was recorded a few times. The DNA of the CDR3 is TGTGCCAGCAGCTTAGACGCGGGGATTGGAAACACCATATATTTT. Protein sequence: CASSLDAGIGNTIYF. The rearrangement joins TRBV7-2 to TRBJ1-3; D is unresolved. From germline, CDR1 is SGHTA and CDR2 FQGNSA. The CDR3 has 15 amino acids. V lost 1 base to trimming and J lost 3 bases, with 10 bases between them.

This clonotype appeared a few times. The chain couples TRBV3-1 to TRBJ1-6, with D perhaps TRBD1 (6 bases). The CDR3 is 14 amino acids. Germline V lookup: CDR1 LGHDT, CDR2 YNNKEL (reference sequence). Trimming cost V 4 bases and J 3 bases, with 7 bases left between them. As DNA, the CDR3 is TGTGCCAGCAGCCGGACAGACTATAATTCACCCCTCCACTTT. Protein sequence: CASSRTDYNSPLHF.

In DNA, the CDR3 is TGCAGTGCTAGAGGGGGGGAGGGTTCACCCCTCCACTTT. Protein product: CSARGGEGSPLHF. This chain joins TRBV20-1 and TRBJ1-6; D may be TRBD1 (5 bases). Germline lookup yields CDR1 DFQATT and CDR2 SNEGSKA (reference sequence). The CDR3 extends over 13 amino acids. The germline V and J ends were trimmed by 1 base and 9 bases, with 10 bases remaining between them.

This clonotype has a handful of counts. The J gene is TRBJ2-5, the V gene TRBV10-3; D is unresolved. CDR3 size: 14 residues. Looked up from germline, CDR1 is ENHRY and CDR2 is SYGVKD. V lost 3 bases to trimming and J lost 1 base, with 9 bases between them. Here the CDR3 reads CAISDEPRQETQYF. For the CDR3, the DNA is TGTGCCATCAGTGACGAACCCCGCCAAGAGACCCAGTACTTC.

This chain connects TRBV6-6 to TRBJ2-5; a possible D gene is TRBD2 (7 bases). The germline gives CDR1 MNHNY, CDR2 SVGAGI (reference sequence). V was pared by 6 bases and J by 2 bases, with 16 bases between. The CDR3 contains 15 residues. CDR3 sequence (DNA): TGTGCCAGCAGACCCCGGGGGGCGGGTCAAGAGACCCAGTACTTC. It translates to CASRPRGAGQETQYF.

This clonotype was counted at least ten times. The CDR3 bases are TGCAGTGCTAGAAAAGGGGAAAACTATGGCTACACCTTC. Translation: CSARKGENYGYTF. This rearrangement joins TRBV20-1 to TRBJ1-2, with TRBD1 as a possible D gene (5 bases). V lost 2 bases, J lost 2 bases, and 9 bases lay in between. Germline V lookup: CDR1 DFQATT, CDR2 SNEGSKA (reference sequence). There are 13 residues in the CDR3.

Comment on this clonotype: A much larger clone sits a single nucleotide away, making a read error possible. The genes are TRBV7-2 and TRBJ2-3; D may be TRBD2 (5 bases). CDR1 is SGHTA and CDR2 is FQGNSA in the germline V gene. The CDR3 length is 13 residues. The DNA for the CDR3 is TGTGCCAGCGGCTTAGAGGGCCCCGGTACGCAGTATTTT. Translating it yields CASGLEGPGTQYF. The full variable domain, its missing parts supplied by reference TRBV7-2 and TRBJ2-3, is GAGVSQSPSNKVTEKGKDVELRCDPISGHTALYWYRQSLGQGLEFLIYFQGNSAPDKSGLPSDRFSAERTGGSVSTLTIQRTQQEDSAVYLCASGLEGPGTQYFGPGTRLTVL.

The chain is built from TRBV5-1 and TRBJ2-3, with D perhaps given as TRBD1 or TRBD2 (5 bases each). CDR3 length: 14 amino acids. Germline CDR1 SGHRS, CDR2 YFSETQ. V lost 1 base, J lost 5 bases, and 11 bases lay in between. This CDR3 is CASSLTGAGDTQYF. The CDR3 DNA sequence: TGCGCCAGCAGCTTGACCGGGGCGGGAGATACGCAGTATTTT.

The CDR3 reads CASSEIGGEGRYTF. CDR3 nucleotide sequence: TGTGCCAGCAGTGAAATAGGCGGGGAGGGCCGCTACACCTTC. The chain joins TRBV2 to TRBJ1-2, with D hard to call. CDR1 and CDR2 (germline): SNHLY, FYNNEI. V was cut by 2 bases and J by 9 bases, with 16 bases left in between. CDR3 length: 14 residues.

Only a few counts were recorded for this clonotype. This chain joins TRBV2 and TRBJ1-5, with a possible D match to TRBD1 (6 bases). The germline gives CDR1 SNHLY, CDR2 FYNNEI. Trimming took 6 bases from V and 0 from J, leaving 12 bases between them. The CDR3 runs to 15 residues. DNA for the CDR3: TGTGCCAGCAGCCGGGACAACTATAGCAATCAGCCCCAGCATTTT. It yields the protein CASSRDNYSNQPQHF. Supplemented by reference TRBV2 and TRBJ1-5, the full variable domain reads EPEVTQTPSHQVTQMGQEVILRCVPISNHLYFYWYRQILGQKVEFLVSFYNNEISEKSEIFDDQFSVERPDGSNFTLKIRSTKLEDSAMYFCASSRDNYSNQPQHFGDGTRLSIL.

The V gene is TRBV7-9, the J gene TRBJ2-5, with TRBD1 as a possible D gene (5 bases). The V end was cut by 7 bases, the J end by 5 bases, with 17 bases between. Germline CDR1 and CDR2: SEHNR and FQNEAQ (reference sequence). The CDR3 has 14 amino acids. CDR3 in amino acids: CASTEQEASETQYF. The CDR3 nucleotides are TGTGCCAGCACCGAACAGGAAGCTTCTGAGACCCAGTACTTC.